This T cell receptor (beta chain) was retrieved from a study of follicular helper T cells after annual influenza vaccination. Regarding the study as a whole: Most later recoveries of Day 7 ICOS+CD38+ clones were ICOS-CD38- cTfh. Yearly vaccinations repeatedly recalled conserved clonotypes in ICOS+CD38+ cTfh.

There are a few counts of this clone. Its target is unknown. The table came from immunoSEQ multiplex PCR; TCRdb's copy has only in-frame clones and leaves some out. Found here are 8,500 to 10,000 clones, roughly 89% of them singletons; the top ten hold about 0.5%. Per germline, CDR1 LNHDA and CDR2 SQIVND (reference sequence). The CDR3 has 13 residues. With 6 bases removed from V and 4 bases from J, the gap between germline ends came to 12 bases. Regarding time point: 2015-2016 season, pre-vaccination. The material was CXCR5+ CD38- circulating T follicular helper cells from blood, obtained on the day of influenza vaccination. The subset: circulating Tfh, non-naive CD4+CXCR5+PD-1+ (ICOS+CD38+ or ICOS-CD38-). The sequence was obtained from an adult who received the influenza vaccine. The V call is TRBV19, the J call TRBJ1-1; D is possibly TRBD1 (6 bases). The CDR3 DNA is TGTGCCAGTAGCGAACAGGGTTTCACTGAAGCTTTCTTT. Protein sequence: CASSEQGFTEAFF.